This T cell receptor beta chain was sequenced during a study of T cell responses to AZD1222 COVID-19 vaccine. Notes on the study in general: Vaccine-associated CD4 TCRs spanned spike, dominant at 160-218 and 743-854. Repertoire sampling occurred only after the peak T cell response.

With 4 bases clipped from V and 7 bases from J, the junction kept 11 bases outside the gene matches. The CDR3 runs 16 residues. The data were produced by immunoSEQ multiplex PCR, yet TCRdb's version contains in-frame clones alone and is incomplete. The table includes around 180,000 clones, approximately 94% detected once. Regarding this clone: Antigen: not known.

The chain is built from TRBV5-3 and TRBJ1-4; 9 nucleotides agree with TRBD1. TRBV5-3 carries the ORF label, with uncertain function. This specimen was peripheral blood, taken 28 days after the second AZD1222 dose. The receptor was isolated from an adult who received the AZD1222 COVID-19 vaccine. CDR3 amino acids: CARSRRRDRVREKLFF. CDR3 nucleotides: TGTGCCAGAAGCCGGAGGAGGGACAGGGTTCGTGAAAAACTGTTTTTT.